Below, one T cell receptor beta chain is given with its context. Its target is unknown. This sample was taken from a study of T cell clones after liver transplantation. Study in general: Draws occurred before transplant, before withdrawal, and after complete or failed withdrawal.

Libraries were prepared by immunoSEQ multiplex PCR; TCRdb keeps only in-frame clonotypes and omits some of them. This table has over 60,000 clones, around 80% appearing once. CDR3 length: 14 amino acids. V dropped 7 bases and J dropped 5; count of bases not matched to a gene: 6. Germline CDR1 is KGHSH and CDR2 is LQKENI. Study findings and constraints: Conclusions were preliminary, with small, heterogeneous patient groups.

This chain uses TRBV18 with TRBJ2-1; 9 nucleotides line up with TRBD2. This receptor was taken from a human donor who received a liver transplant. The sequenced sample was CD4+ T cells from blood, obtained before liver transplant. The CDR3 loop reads CASFLAGNNNEQFF. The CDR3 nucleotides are TGTGCCAGCTTCCTAGCGGGGAATAACAATGAGCAGTTCTTC.